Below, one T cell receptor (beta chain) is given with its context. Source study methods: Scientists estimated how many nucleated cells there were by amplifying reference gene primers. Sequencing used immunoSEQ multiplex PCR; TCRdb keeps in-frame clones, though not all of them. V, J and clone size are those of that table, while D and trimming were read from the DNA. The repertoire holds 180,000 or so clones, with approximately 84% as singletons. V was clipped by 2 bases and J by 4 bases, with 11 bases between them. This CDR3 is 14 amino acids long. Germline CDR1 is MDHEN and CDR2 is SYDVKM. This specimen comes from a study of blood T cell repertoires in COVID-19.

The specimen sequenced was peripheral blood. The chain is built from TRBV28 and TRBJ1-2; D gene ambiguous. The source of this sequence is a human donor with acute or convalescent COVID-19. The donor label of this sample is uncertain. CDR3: CASSLRSSSYGYTF. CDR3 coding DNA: TGTGCCAGCAGTTTACGGTCTTCATCCTATGGCTACACCTTC.